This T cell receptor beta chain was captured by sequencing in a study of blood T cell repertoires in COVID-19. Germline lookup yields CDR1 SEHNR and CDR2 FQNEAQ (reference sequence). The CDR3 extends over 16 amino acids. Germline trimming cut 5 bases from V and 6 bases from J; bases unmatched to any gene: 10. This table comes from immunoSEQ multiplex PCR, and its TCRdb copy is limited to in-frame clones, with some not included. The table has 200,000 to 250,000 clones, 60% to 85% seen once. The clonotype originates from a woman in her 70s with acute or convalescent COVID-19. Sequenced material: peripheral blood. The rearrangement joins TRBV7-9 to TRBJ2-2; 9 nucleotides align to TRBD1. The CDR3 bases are TGTGCCAGCAGCCGGTCGGCTGGGACAGGGCCCGGGGAGCTGTTTTTT. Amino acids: CASSRSAGTGPGELFF. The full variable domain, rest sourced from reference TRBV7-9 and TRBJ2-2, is DTGVSQNPRHKITKRGQNVTFRCDPISEHNRLYWYRQTLGQGPEFLTYFQNEAQLEKSRLLSDRFSAERPKGSFSTLEIQRTEQGDSAMYLCASSRSAGTGPGELFFGEGSRLTVL.